This TCR beta chain was profiled in a study of blood T cells in healthy people across ages. Study background: With template switching, about one barcoded beta molecule was captured per two T cells. Whole-study findings and limits: Per million T cells, TCR beta diversity dropped roughly linearly as age increased.

The CDR3 runs to 13 residues. Trimming took off 10 bases at V and 3 bases at J, with 14 bases between the two ends. Germline V gene sequence: CDR1 ENHRY, CDR2 SYGVKD. Each sample used at least 6 million PBMCs. With regard to this clonotype: Its specificity is unknown.

A sample-barcoded 5' primer and a J-beta primer mix were used in a second PCR of about 7 to 12 cycles. TCRdb recomputed calls from the 5' RACE reads with MiXCR, one row per CDR3 protein. The sample has 720,000 or so distinct CDR3 sequences, 35% to 50% seen once; the top ten hold 30%. The receptor comes from an elderly man in good health. The V call is TRBV10-3, the J call TRBJ2-3; possible D gene TRBD1, 6 bases. Sequences were obtained from blood. CDR3 in amino acids: CASQGRGTDTQYF. Written as DNA, the CDR3 is TGTGCCAGCCAGGGGCGAGGGACAGATACGCAGTATTTT.